This T cell receptor (beta chain) was retrieved from a study of T-cell memory formation after mild COVID-19. TCRdb analysed the 5' RACE reads with MiXCR anew, one entry per CDR3 protein. Among 50,000 or so distinct CDR3 sequences listed, 9.3% were seen once. The study, taken as a whole, reports: For contracting clones, CD4+ ones sat mainly in CM and EM, CD8+ in EMRA.

Trimming took off 6 bases at V and 4 bases at J, with 18 bases between the two ends. The CDR3 covers 15 residues. This clonotype was observed many times. Its target is unknown. The rearrangement uses TRBV12-3 or TRBV12-4 and TRBJ1-1, with D tentatively TRBD1 (6 bases). Sequences were obtained from PBMCs or a T cell subset sorted from them (not recorded which). The sequence was collected from an adult woman who had mild COVID-19 (a few samples of this study predate the infection). Cell type and time point are not known. The CDR3 sequence is CASSSFEGVPTEAFF. CDR3 nucleotides: TGTGCCAGCAGCTCCTTTGAGGGGGTGCCCACTGAAGCTTTCTTT.